These T cell receptor beta chains were read from a single sample in a study of tissue T cells after allogeneic stem cell transplantation. Profiled with immunoSEQ multiplex PCR; TCRdb holds only in-frame clones, not every one. The sample lists 20,000 to 25,000 clones; roughly 70% were seen once. Sample: tissue from the ileum, taken at autopsy. Source of these receptors: a female donor at least 60 years old with lung cancer. Both conserved end residues are trimmed from each CDR3. Size tells how often a clone was seen (once, few, many) or the class of an expanded clone, and some rows leave it out.

clone_size	v_call	cdr3_aa
NA	TRBV19	ASSPPRQVINEKLF
NA	TRBV6-5	ASGRAIYEQY
few	TRBV29-1	SVEGTGVRTEAF
NA	TRBV7-9	ASSPLGREPQH
NA	TRBV4-3	ASSQGGENTGELF
NA	TRBV2	ASSERGQGQF
NA	TRBV3-1/TRBV3-2	ASSQGHRENSPLH
NA	TRBV4-3	ASSPQERGGGYNEQF
few	TRBV5-6	ASTPGFGREKLF
medium-sized	TRBV30	AWEGGETQY
NA	TRBV5-4	ASSSRSGRLGPEAF
NA	TRBV3-1/TRBV3-2	ASSFHPGLAGVRYEQY
few	TRBV19	ASNRGGEKLF
NA	TRBV24-1	ATSDKSWGGSYNEQF
NA	TRBV7-8	ASSLAPLPGLAVYEQY
NA	TRBV27	ASSTHPGNTEAF
NA	TRBV15	ATSRSYSYGYT
NA	TRBV19	ASSNAPPGLAGGQETQY